The 3 T cell receptor beta chains below all came from one sample that was sequenced in a study of cytomegalovirus exposure and HLA in healthy donors. PCR involved 60 Vbeta and 13 Jbeta primers. Assay used: immunoSEQ multiplex PCR; TCRdb lists only in-frame clones, some missing. This table has 150,000 to 200,000 clones, over 70% appearing once. Sequenced sample: PBMCs. The receptor source for this set is a male donor in good health and CMV-seropositive.

The CDR3: CAWTGTPNSPLHF. The CDR3, as DNA: TGTGCCTGGACCGGGACTCCTAATTCACCCCTCCACTTT. The chain carries TRBV30 and TRBJ1-6; TRBD1 is a possible D gene (5 bases). The CDR3 runs 13 residues. Germline CDR1 and CDR2: GTSNPN and SVGIG (reference sequence). V lost 4 bases, J lost 6 bases, and 10 bases lay in between.

The V call is TRBV27, the J call TRBJ1-4; D remains ambiguous. Trimming pared 3 bases from V and 4 bases from J, leaving 12 bases between. The length of the CDR3 is 15 residues. The germline gives CDR1 MNHEY, CDR2 SMNVEV (reference sequence). In DNA, the CDR3 is TGTGCCAGCAGTTTCTTAAGCAACCTTAATGAAAAACTGTTTTTT. Protein sequence: CASSFLSNLNEKLFF.

The CDR3 loop is CATSSGANEKLFF. As DNA, the CDR3 is TGTGCCACCAGCAGCGGAGCTAATGAAAAACTGTTTTTT. The chain recombines TRBV15 with TRBJ1-4, with unresolved D. The CDR3 contains 13 residues. Germline values: CDR1 LNHNV, CDR2 YYDKDF (reference sequence). With 3 bases removed from V and 3 bases from J, the gap between germline ends came to 5 bases.